The present T cell receptor (beta chain) was sequenced within a study of blood T cell repertoires in COVID-19. Study at large: COVID-19 samples, acute and convalescent, were from the United States, Italy and Spain. Sample material is recorded as cDNA or gDNA derived from T cells, B-cell-depleted T cells, or PBMCs.

Germline loops: CDR1 SGHTA, CDR2 FQGNSA. The CDR3 loop spans 15 amino acids. V gave up 5 bases and J gave up 4 bases; unmatched junction bases: 9. Original handling: Amplification with reference gene primers provided the estimates of nucleated cell counts. Sequenced by immunoSEQ multiplex PCR; TCRdb stores in-frame clones only, minus some. The DNA gave D and trimming, while V, J and clone size come from that table. The sample shows about 140,000 clones, 79% of them seen only once. What was sequenced was peripheral blood. V usage is TRBV7-2 and J usage is TRBJ2-7, with 9 bases identical to TRBD2. The receptor was derived from a man aged 55 to 70 with acute or convalescent COVID-19. CDR3 in amino acids: CASSATSGPYYEQYF. In DNA, the CDR3 is TGTGCCAGCAGCGCAACTAGCGGGCCATATTACGAGCAGTACTTC.